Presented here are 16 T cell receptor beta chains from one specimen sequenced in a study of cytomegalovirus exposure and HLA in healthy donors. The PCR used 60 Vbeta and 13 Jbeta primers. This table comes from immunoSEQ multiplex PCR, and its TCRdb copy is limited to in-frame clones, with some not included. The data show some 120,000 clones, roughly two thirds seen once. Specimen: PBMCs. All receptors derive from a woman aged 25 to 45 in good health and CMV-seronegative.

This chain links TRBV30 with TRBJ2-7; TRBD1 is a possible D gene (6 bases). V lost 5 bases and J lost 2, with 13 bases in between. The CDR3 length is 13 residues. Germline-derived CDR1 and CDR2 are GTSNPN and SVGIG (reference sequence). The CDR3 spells CAWGQKVPYEQYF. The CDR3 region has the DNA TGTGCCTGGGGACAGAAGGTTCCCTACGAGCAGTACTTC.

In nucleotides, the CDR3 is TGTGCCAGCAGTTTATCCACTAGCGGGGACACCGGGGAGCTGTTTTTT. Amino acid sequence: CASSLSTSGDTGELFF. The chain combines TRBV27 with TRBJ2-2; 10 nucleotides agree with TRBD2. The germline V gene encodes CDR1 MNHEY and CDR2 SMNVEV (reference sequence). The CDR3 is made up of 16 amino acids. Trimming removed 0 bases from V and 3 bases from J; junction bases left unmatched: 1.

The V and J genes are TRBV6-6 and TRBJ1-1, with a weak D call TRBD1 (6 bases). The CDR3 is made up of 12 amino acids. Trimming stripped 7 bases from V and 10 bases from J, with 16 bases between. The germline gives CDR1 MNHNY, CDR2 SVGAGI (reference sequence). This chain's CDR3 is CASTLDTRGAFF. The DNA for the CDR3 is TGTGCCAGCACTTTAGACACCAGGGGAGCTTTCTTT.

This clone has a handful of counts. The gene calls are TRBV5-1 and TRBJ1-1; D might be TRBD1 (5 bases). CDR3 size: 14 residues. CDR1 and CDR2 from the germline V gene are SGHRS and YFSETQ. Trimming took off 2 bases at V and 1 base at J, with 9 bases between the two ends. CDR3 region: CASSLVTGNTEAFF. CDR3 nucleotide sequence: TGCGCCAGCAGCTTAGTAACAGGGAACACTGAAGCTTTCTTT.

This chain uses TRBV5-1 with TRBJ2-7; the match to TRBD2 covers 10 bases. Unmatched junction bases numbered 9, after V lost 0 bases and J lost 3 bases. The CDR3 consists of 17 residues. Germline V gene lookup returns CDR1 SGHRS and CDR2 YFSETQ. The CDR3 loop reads CASSLAGLADIGYEQYF. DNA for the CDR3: TGCGCCAGCAGCTTGGCTGGACTAGCGGATATCGGCTACGAGCAGTACTTC.

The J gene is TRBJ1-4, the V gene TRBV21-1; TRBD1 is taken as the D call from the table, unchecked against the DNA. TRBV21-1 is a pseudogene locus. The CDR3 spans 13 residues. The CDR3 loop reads CASSTRTGYFMFF. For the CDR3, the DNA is TGTGCCAGCAGCACCCGGACAGGGTATTTTATGTTTTTT.

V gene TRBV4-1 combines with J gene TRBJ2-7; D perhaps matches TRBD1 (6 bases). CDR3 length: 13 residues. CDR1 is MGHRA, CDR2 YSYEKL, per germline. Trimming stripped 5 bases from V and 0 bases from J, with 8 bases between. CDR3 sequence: CASSYRDSYEQYF. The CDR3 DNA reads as TGCGCCAGCAGCTACAGGGACTCCTACGAGCAGTACTTC.

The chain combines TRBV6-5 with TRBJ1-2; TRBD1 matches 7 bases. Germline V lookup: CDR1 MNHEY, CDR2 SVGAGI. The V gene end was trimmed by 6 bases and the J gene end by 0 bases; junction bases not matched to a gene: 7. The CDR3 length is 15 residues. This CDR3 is CASRGRDRANYGYTF. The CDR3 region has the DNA TGTGCCAGCAGGGGCCGAGACAGGGCTAACTATGGCTACACCTTC.

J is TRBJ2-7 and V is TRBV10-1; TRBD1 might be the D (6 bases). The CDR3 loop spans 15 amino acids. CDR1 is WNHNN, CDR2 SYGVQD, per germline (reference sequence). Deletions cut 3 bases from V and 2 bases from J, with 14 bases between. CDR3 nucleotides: TGCGCCAGCAGTGATTCCCGGGACATACCCTACGAGCAGTACTTC. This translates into CASSDSRDIPYEQYF.

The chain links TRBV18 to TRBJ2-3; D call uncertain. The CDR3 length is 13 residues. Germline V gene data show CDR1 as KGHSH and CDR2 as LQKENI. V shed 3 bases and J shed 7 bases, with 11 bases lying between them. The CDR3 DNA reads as TGTGCCAGCTCACCCCCCTCTGAGAATACGCAGTATTTT. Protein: CASSPPSENTQYF.

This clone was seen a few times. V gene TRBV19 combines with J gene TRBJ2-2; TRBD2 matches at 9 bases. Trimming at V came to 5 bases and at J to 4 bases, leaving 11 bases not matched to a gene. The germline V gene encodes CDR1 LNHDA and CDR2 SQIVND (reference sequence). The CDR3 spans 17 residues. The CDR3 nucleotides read TGTGCCAGTAGTCCCCATAGCGGGAGATGGAGCACCGGGGAGCTGTTTTTT. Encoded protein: CASSPHSGRWSTGELFF.

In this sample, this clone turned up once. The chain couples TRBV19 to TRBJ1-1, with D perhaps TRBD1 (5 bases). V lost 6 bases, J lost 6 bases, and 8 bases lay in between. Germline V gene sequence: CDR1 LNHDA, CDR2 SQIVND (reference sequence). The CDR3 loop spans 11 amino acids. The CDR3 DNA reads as TGTGCCAGTAGGACAGCCTCTGAAGCTTTCTTT. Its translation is CASRTASEAFF.

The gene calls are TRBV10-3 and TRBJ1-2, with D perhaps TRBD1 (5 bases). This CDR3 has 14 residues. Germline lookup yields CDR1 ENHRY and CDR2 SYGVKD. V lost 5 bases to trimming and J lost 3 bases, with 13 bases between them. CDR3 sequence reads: CAISPGGGYYGYTF. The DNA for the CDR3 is TGTGCCATCAGTCCTGGGGGGGGGTACTATGGCTACACCTTC.

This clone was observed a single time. The CDR3 DNA is TGTGCCAGCAGCTCCCTGACAGGGGGGTTCACAGATACGCAGTATTTT. Translated: CASSSLTGGFTDTQYF. The J gene is TRBJ2-3, the V gene TRBV28; 9 bases agree with TRBD1. The junction had 9 bases not matched to a gene; V was cut back by 6 bases and J by 2 bases. Germline V gene lookup returns CDR1 MDHEN and CDR2 SYDVKM. The CDR3 is made up of 16 amino acids.

The DNA of the CDR3 is TGTGCCAGCAGCTTGACCGGGACAGGGGGCTTGTACAATGAGCAGTTCTTC. Amino acids: CASSLTGTGGLYNEQFF. The chain employs TRBV5-6 and TRBJ2-1; TRBD1 matches 12 bases. Germline-derived CDR1 and CDR2 are SGHDT and YYEEEE. The junction had 6 bases not matched to a gene; V was cut back by 1 base and J by 4 bases. The length of the CDR3 is 17 residues.

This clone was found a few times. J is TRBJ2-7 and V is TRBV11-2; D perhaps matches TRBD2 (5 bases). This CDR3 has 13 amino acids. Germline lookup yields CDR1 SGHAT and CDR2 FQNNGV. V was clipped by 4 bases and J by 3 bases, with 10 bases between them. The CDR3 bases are TGTGCCAGCAGCTCCGGGGAACTCTACGAGCAGTACTTC. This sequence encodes CASSSGELYEQYF.